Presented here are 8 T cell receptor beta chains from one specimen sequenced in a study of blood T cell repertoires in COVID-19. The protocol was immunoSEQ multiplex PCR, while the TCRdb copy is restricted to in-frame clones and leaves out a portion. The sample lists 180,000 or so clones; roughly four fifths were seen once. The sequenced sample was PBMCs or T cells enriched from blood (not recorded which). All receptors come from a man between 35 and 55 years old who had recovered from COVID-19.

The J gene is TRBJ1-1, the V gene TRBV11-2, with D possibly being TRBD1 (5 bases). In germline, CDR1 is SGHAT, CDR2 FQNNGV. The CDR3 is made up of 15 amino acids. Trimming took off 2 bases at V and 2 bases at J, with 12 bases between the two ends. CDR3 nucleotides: TGTGCCAGCAGCTTAAGTCGCCAGGGTAACACTGAAGCTTTCTTT. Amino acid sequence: CASSLSRQGNTEAFF.

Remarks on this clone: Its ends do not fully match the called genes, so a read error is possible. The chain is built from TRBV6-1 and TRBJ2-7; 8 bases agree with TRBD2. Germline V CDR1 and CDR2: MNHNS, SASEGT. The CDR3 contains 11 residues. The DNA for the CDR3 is TGTGCCAGCAGTGATCCTAGCGGGCCCGTCTTC. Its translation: CASSDPSGPVF.

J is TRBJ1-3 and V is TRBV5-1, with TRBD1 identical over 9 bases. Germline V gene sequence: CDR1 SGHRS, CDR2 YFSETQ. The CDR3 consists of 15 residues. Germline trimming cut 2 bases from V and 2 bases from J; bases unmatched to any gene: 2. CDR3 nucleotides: TGCGCCAGCAGCTTACAGGGGGCGGCTGGAAACACCATATATTTT. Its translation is CASSLQGAAGNTIYF.

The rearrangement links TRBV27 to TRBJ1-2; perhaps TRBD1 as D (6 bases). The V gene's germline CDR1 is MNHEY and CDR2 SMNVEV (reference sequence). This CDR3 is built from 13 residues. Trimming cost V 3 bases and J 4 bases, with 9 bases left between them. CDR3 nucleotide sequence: TGTGCCAGCAGTTTTATACAGGGCTATGGCTACACCTTC. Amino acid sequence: CASSFIQGYGYTF.

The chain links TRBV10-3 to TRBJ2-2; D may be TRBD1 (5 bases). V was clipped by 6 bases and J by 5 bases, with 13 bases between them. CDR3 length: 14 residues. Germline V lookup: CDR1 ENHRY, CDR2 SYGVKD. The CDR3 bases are TGTGCCATCAGAGAAGGATACAGGACCGGGGAGCTGTTTTTT. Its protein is CAIREGYRTGELFF.

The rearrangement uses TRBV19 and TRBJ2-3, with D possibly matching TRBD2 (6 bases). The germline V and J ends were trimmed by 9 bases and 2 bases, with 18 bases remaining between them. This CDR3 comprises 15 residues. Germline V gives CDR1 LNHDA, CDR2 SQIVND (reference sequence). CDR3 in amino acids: CASNPGAGHTDTQYF. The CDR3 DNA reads TGTGCCAGCAACCCTGGAGCGGGCCACACAGATACGCAGTATTTT.

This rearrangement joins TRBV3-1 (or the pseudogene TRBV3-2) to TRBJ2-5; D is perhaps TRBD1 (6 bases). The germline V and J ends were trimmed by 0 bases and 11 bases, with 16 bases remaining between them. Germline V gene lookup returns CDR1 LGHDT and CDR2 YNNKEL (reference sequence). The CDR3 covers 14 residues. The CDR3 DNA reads TGTGCCAGCAGCCAAGAGTACAGGGAGATGGTGCAGTACTTC. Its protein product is CASSQEYREMVQYF.

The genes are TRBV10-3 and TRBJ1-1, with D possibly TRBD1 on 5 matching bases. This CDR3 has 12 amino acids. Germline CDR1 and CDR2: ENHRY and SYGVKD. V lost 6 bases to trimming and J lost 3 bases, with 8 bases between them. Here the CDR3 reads CAIRGLDTEAFF. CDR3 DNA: TGTGCCATCAGGGGGCTCGACACTGAAGCTTTCTTT.